The clone carrying this T cell receptor (beta chain) is deemed medium-sized by its frequency. These data originate in a study of T cell clusters in autoimmune cytopenias. Tens of thousands of genome equivalents of blood DNA were amplified for TRB. TRB rearrangements were amplified by touch-down multiplex PCR with mixed TRB-A/B primers. Following a re-call of the multiplex PCR reads, TCRdb has one entry per CDR3 protein and lacks DNA. The table lists about 3,200 distinct CDR3 sequences, with over 25% in the top ten. CDR1 is SGHVT and CDR2 is SQSDAQ in the germline V gene. The CDR3 is made up of 18 amino acids.

Sample: peripheral blood. The V and J genes are TRBV7-4 and TRBJ1-5; as DNA is missing, the TRBD1 call by TCRdb cannot be tested. The receptor was derived from a human donor with an autoimmune cytopenia or autoimmune hepatitis (not recorded which). CDR3 amino acids: CASSGRDRKKGSNQPQHF.